These T cell receptor beta chains were read from a single sample in a study of identical twins. MiXCR, applied by TCRdb to the 5' RACE reads, yields one record per CDR3 protein. The table shows 400,000 to 500,000 distinct CDR3 sequences, with approximately 17% occurring only once. What was sequenced was naive T cells sorted from blood. Receptors were obtained from a man in his forties or fifties in good health. CDR3s include the opening cysteine and the closing phenylalanine or tryptophan. Fields, in order: J gene, D gene, clone size, V gene, CDR3 DNA, CDR3 protein. A D gene is named only where the DNA matches it firmly. Clone size is shown for a subset of rows, as once, few, many or a class of expanded clone.

J: TRBJ2-1
D: TRBD2
size: NA
V: TRBV7-8
DNA: TGTGCCAGCAGCTTAGACTATAGAGGCGGGAGGGCGTACTCCTACAATGAGCAGTTCTTC
CDR3: CASSLDYRGGRAYSYNEQFF

J: TRBJ2-1
D: NA
size: NA
V: TRBV12-3/TRBV12-4
DNA: TGTGCCAGCAGTTTAATAACAGGGCGTGGTGAGCAGTTCTTC
CDR3: CASSLITGRGEQFF

J: TRBJ1-6
D: TRBD1
size: many
V: TRBV28
DNA: TGTGCCAGCCTCCGGGACAGTGGTTCACCCCTCCACTTT
CDR3: CASLRDSGSPLHF

J: TRBJ2-5
D: NA
size: many
V: TRBV5-6
DNA: TGTGCCAGCAACAATAGGGGAGTCGAGACCCAGTACTTC
CDR3: CASNNRGVETQYF

J: TRBJ1-6
D: NA
size: NA
V: TRBV5-5
DNA: TGTGCCAGCAGCTTGCAACAGGGCTTAAATTCACCCCTCCACTTT
CDR3: CASSLQQGLNSPLHF

J: TRBJ1-1
D: NA
size: few
V: TRBV24-1
DNA: TGTGCCACCAGTGACGGGGCGCATGGCACTGAAGCTTTCTTT
CDR3: CATSDGAHGTEAFF

J: TRBJ2-2
D: NA
size: NA
V: TRBV7-2
DNA: TGTGCCAGCAGCTCGAACGAAGCCGGGGAGCTGTTTTTT
CDR3: CASSSNEAGELFF

J: TRBJ1-2
D: NA
size: NA
V: TRBV10-3
DNA: TGTGCCATCAGTGATGAAACAGGGCGAGGCTACACCTTC
CDR3: CAISDETGRGYTF

J: TRBJ1-5
D: NA
size: few
V: TRBV19
DNA: TGTGCCAGTAGTATCCAGGCGCGCCGGCCCCAGCATTTT
CDR3: CASSIQARRPQHF

J: TRBJ2-3
D: TRBD2
size: few
V: TRBV9
DNA: TGTGCCAGCAGCCCCGTGGGATTAGCGGGAGTGACGCAGTATTTT
CDR3: CASSPVGLAGVTQYF

J: TRBJ2-7
D: TRBD2
size: NA
V: TRBV5-1
DNA: TGCGCCAGCAGCTGGACGACTAGCGGCCCCTACGAGCAGTACTTC
CDR3: CASSWTTSGPYEQYF

J: TRBJ2-7
D: NA
size: few
V: TRBV5-6
DNA: TGTGCCAGCGGTCCAGGCGGCGACGAGCAGTACTTC
CDR3: CASGPGGDEQYF

J: TRBJ1-2
D: NA
size: NA
V: TRBV6-5
DNA: TGTGCCTCCCATTGGGGGGGTGGCTACACCTTC
CDR3: CASHWGGGYTF

J: TRBJ2-6
D: TRBD1
size: NA
V: TRBV18
DNA: TGTGCCAGCTCACCGGGACAGACCCTCTCTGGGGCCAACGTCCTGACTTTC
CDR3: CASSPGQTLSGANVLTF

J: TRBJ2-3
D: NA
size: NA
V: TRBV5-4
DNA: TGTGCCAGCAGCTTGGCGCAGGGCGCAGATACGCAGTATTTT
CDR3: CASSLAQGADTQYF

J: TRBJ1-5
D: TRBD1
size: NA
V: TRBV20-1
DNA: TGCAGTGCTAGAGCAGGGGGAGAGGCGGGGCCCCAGCATTTT
CDR3: CSARAGGEAGPQHF

J: TRBJ2-3
D: NA
size: few
V: TRBV27
DNA: TGTGCCAGCAGTTCTCGACTAGGGACTGTAGATACGCAGTATTTT
CDR3: CASSSRLGTVDTQYF

J: TRBJ1-5
D: NA
size: few
V: TRBV24-1
DNA: TGTGCCATAGGCGGGGGGGGCAATCAGCCCCAGCATTTT
CDR3: CAIGGGGNQPQHF

J: TRBJ2-1
D: NA
size: few
V: TRBV6-2/TRBV6-3
DNA: TGTGCCAGCATGGGGGGAACCTACAATGAGCAGTTCTTC
CDR3: CASMGGTYNEQFF

J: TRBJ2-3
D: NA
size: few
V: TRBV5-1
DNA: TGCGCCAGCAGCTTCGGACAGAGCCCAGATACGCAGTATTTT
CDR3: CASSFGQSPDTQYF

J: TRBJ2-1
D: NA
size: few
V: TRBV11-2
DNA: TGTGCCAGCAGCTTAGGGACTACGACCTACAATGAGCAGTTCTTC
CDR3: CASSLGTTTYNEQFF

J: TRBJ2-1
D: NA
size: few
V: TRBV12-3/TRBV12-4
DNA: TGTGCCAGTCTGACCCGGGGCGGCTACAATGAGCAGTTCTTC
CDR3: CASLTRGGYNEQFF

J: TRBJ2-4
D: NA
size: many
V: TRBV6-2/TRBV6-3
DNA: TGTGCCAGCAGTCCATCCTTGGTTAGAAACATTCAGTACTTC
CDR3: CASSPSLVRNIQYF

J: TRBJ1-3
D: NA
size: many
V: TRBV20-1
DNA: TGCAGTGCTGGAGGGAGTTATGGCTCTGGAAACACCATATATTTT
CDR3: CSAGGSYGSGNTIYF

J: TRBJ2-7
D: NA
size: NA
V: TRBV20-1
DNA: TGCAGTGCTAGGTGGAAGAACGAGCAGTACTTC
CDR3: CSARWKNEQYF

J: TRBJ1-1
D: NA
size: few
V: TRBV4-3
DNA: TGCGCCAGCAGCCAAGATTTGGGCGAAATTGAAGCTTTCTTT
CDR3: CASSQDLGEIEAFF

J: TRBJ1-1
D: NA
size: NA
V: TRBV20-1
DNA: TGCAGTGCTAGAAGGGGGGGCGCTGAAGCTTTCTTT
CDR3: CSARRGGAEAFF

J: TRBJ2-7
D: TRBD2
size: few
V: TRBV10-3
DNA: TGTGCCATCAGTGAGGGACTAGCGTTTTCCTACGAGCAGTACTTC
CDR3: CAISEGLAFSYEQYF

J: TRBJ2-3
D: NA
size: many
V: TRBV11-1
DNA: TGTGCCAGCAGCTTGCTTGGCGGACCCACAGATACGCAGTATTTT
CDR3: CASSLLGGPTDTQYF

J: TRBJ2-1
D: NA
size: few
V: TRBV20-1
DNA: TGCAGTGCTAGAACCCCCGATGAGCAGTTCTTC
CDR3: CSARTPDEQFF

J: TRBJ2-1
D: TRBD2
size: NA
V: TRBV20-1
DNA: TGCAGTGCTAGAGATATGGGAAGCGGGAGACTCCCCAATGAGCAGTTCTTC
CDR3: CSARDMGSGRLPNEQFF

J: TRBJ2-1
D: TRBD2
size: NA
V: TRBV28
DNA: TGTGCCAGCAGCGTTACTAGCGCTCGGCCGAATGAGCAGTTCTTC
CDR3: CASSVTSARPNEQFF

J: TRBJ2-7
D: TRBD2
size: NA
V: TRBV11-1
DNA: TGTGCCAGCAGTTATGGGACTAGCGGGATCAACTACGAGCAGTACTTC
CDR3: CASSYGTSGINYEQYF

J: TRBJ1-5
D: NA
size: NA
V: TRBV9
DNA: TGTGCCAGCAGCCTTGGGGCGTTTCAGCCCCAGCATTTT
CDR3: CASSLGAFQPQHF

J: TRBJ2-3
D: NA
size: once
V: TRBV9
DNA: TGTGCCAGCAGCCAAGAGGGCGGGTACAGCACAGATACGCAGTATTTT
CDR3: CASSQEGGYSTDTQYF

J: TRBJ2-7
D: NA
size: few
V: TRBV7-9
DNA: TGTGCCAGCAGCCCTCCGGGGCGACAGGATCCCTACGAGCAGTACTTC
CDR3: CASSPPGRQDPYEQYF

J: TRBJ1-2
D: NA
size: few
V: TRBV4-3
DNA: TGCGCCAGCAGCCAAGGGTCCTCTTATGGCTACACCTTC
CDR3: CASSQGSSYGYTF

J: TRBJ2-7
D: TRBD2
size: few
V: TRBV5-1
DNA: TGCGCCAGCAGCGCAGAAGCGGGACTAGGTTACGAGCAGTACTTC
CDR3: CASSAEAGLGYEQYF

J: TRBJ2-7
D: TRBD1
size: many
V: TRBV3-1
DNA: TGTGCCAGCAGTCTAGGACAGGGGGCCCCCTACGAGCAGTACTTC
CDR3: CASSLGQGAPYEQYF

J: TRBJ1-3
D: TRBD1
size: few
V: TRBV6-5
DNA: TGTGCCAGCAGTTCCGACAGGGGGCCTGGAAACACCATATATTTT
CDR3: CASSSDRGPGNTIYF

J: TRBJ2-1
D: TRBD2
size: NA
V: TRBV5-1
DNA: TGCGCCAGCAGCTTCGTGAGCCTAGCGGGAGTAGATGAGCAGTTCTTC
CDR3: CASSFVSLAGVDEQFF

J: TRBJ2-5
D: NA
size: NA
V: TRBV5-5
DNA: TGTGCCAGCAGCCATAACCAAGAGACCCAGTACTTC
CDR3: CASSHNQETQYF

J: TRBJ2-3
D: NA
size: many
V: TRBV10-3
DNA: TGTGCCATCAGTGAGTTAAGTGGCGGAGGGTCAAATACGCAGTATTTT
CDR3: CAISELSGGGSNTQYF

J: TRBJ2-7
D: NA
size: NA
V: TRBV27
DNA: TGTGCCAGCAGTTTGTTAGGGGCCAATAACGAGCAGTACTTC
CDR3: CASSLLGANNEQYF

J: TRBJ1-5
D: NA
size: many
V: TRBV19
DNA: TGTGCCAGCAAGTCCTTATTTGGGACGGGAACATATAGCAATCAGCCCCAGCATTTT
CDR3: CASKSLFGTGTYSNQPQHF

J: TRBJ2-5
D: NA
size: many
V: TRBV5-1
DNA: TGCGCCAGCAGCTACCCGGGAGAGGAGACCCAGTACTTC
CDR3: CASSYPGEETQYF

J: TRBJ2-1
D: NA
size: few
V: TRBV12-5
DNA: TGTGCTAGTGGGGCTGGGAATGAGCAGTTCTTC
CDR3: CASGAGNEQFF

J: TRBJ2-5
D: NA
size: NA
V: TRBV7-2
DNA: TGTGCCAGCAGCTTATATGAGGGGCTGCCCGGGACCCAGTACTTC
CDR3: CASSLYEGLPGTQYF

J: TRBJ2-3
D: TRBD2
size: many
V: TRBV11-2
DNA: TGTGCCAGCAGCTTATACGGCCGGGAGGGCCTTGATGATACGCAGTATTTT
CDR3: CASSLYGREGLDDTQYF

J: TRBJ2-7
D: NA
size: once
V: TRBV27
DNA: TGTGCCAGCAGTCCAACGGGTGGGTGGGGATACGAGCAGTACTTC
CDR3: CASSPTGGWGYEQYF

J: TRBJ2-1
D: NA
size: many
V: TRBV27
DNA: TGTGCCAGCAGTGGTATACAGGGAAGCTCCTACAATGAGCAGTTCTTC
CDR3: CASSGIQGSSYNEQFF

J: TRBJ1-5
D: TRBD1
size: few
V: TRBV4-1
DNA: TGCGCCAGCAGCCAACACGGGGACAGAAGATATAGCAATCAGCCCCAGCATTTT
CDR3: CASSQHGDRRYSNQPQHF

J: TRBJ2-6
D: NA
size: few
V: TRBV28
DNA: TGTGCCAGCAGCCAAGACAGGTTTGGGGCCAACGTCCTGACTTTC
CDR3: CASSQDRFGANVLTF